The rows below give T cell receptor beta chains drawn from one sample of a study of cytomegalovirus exposure and HLA in healthy donors. TCRdb keeps only in-frame clones here, not all; method: immunoSEQ multiplex PCR. The sample lists 200,000 to 250,000 clones, approximately 84% occurring once. The source material was PBMCs. The receptors derive from a man aged 18-30 years in good health and CMV-seropositive. CDR3s include the opening cysteine and the closing phenylalanine or tryptophan. A D gene is named only where the DNA matches it firmly. Some rows have no size entry. The others give once, few or many, or a class for an expanded clone.

TRBJ1-5 | once | - | TRBV5-8 | CASSLWGEGNQPQHF | TGTGCCAGCAGCTTGTGGGGAGAGGGGAATCAGCCCCAGCATTTT
TRBJ2-1 | - | - | TRBV27 | CASSLMESSYNEQFF | TGTGCCAGCAGTTTAATGGAGAGCTCCTACAATGAGCAGTTCTTC
TRBJ1-1 | - | TRBD1 | TRBV7-8 | CASSTGTVSEAFF | TGTGCCAGCAGCACGGGGACAGTAAGTGAAGCTTTCTTT
TRBJ2-3 | - | TRBD2 | TRBV4-1 | CASSRFSGMTDTQYF | TGCGCCAGCAGCCGATTTAGCGGGATGACGGATACGCAGTATTTT
TRBJ2-1 | - | TRBD2 | TRBV9 | CASSTRRTSSSYNEQFF | TGTGCCAGCAGCACCAGAAGGACTAGTAGCTCCTACAATGAGCAGTTCTTC
TRBJ1-1 | - | TRBD1 | TRBV28 | CASSLFQGVTEAFF | TGTGCCAGCAGTTTATTCCAGGGGGTAACTGAAGCTTTCTTT
TRBJ1-2 | - | TRBD1 | TRBV5-1 | CASSDMTGGRYTF | TGCGCCAGCAGCGATATGACAGGGGGCCGCTACACCTTC
TRBJ1-4 | - | - | TRBV4-1 | CASSQDGTDINEKLFF | TGCGCCAGCAGCCAAGATGGTACGGATATCAATGAAAAACTGTTTTTT
TRBJ2-7 | - | TRBD1 | TRBV30 | CAWEDRGARRVEQYF | TGTGCCTGGGAAGACAGGGGCGCGAGGAGAGTCGAGCAGTACTTC
TRBJ2-3 | - | - | TRBV28 | CASSDPGTLFSSTDTQYF | TGTGCCAGCAGCGATCCCGGGACTCTCTTTTCCTCCACAGATACGCAGTATTTT
TRBJ2-5 | - | TRBD2 | TRBV2 | CASTKNTGTSGVGGGETQYF | TGTGCCAGCACTAAGAATACCGGGACTAGCGGAGTTGGGGGGGGAGAGACCCAGTACTTC
TRBJ1-2 | - | - | TRBV7-9 | CASSLAGLTANANYGYTF | TGTGCCAGCAGCTTAGCGGGGCTAACAGCGAACGCTAACTATGGCTACACCTTC
TRBJ2-7 | - | TRBD1 | TRBV15 | CATRPMGQYEQYF | TGTGCCACCAGGCCAATGGGACAGTACGAGCAGTACTTC
TRBJ2-6 | few | - | TRBV5-1 | CASSLASSGANVLTF | TGCGCCAGCAGCTTGGCGAGCTCTGGGGCCAACGTCCTGACTTTC
TRBJ1-2 | - | - | TRBV2 | CASSVRDRVGYTF | TGTGCCAGCAGTGTGCGGGATCGGGTTGGCTACACCTTC
TRBJ2-7 | - | TRBD2 | TRBV5-4 | CASSTSQGLAGFEQYF | TGTGCCAGCAGCACCAGTCAGGGACTAGCGGGATTCGAGCAGTACTTC
TRBJ1-2 | - | - | TRBV14 | CASSQSRGWNYGYTF | TGTGCCAGCAGCCAGTCGAGAGGTTGGAACTATGGCTACACCTTC
TRBJ2-7 | many | - | TRBV6-5 | CASRPDRGGALEQYF | TGTGCCAGCAGACCGGACCGTGGAGGGGCTCTCGAGCAGTACTTC
TRBJ1-5 | - | - | TRBV15 | CATSRDRQPQHF | TGTGCCACCAGCAGAGATCGTCAGCCCCAGCATTTT
TRBJ1-4 | - | - | TRBV27 | CASRSTGRAEKLFF | TGTGCCAGCAGATCCACCGGCAGGGCTGAAAAACTGTTTTTT
TRBJ2-7 | - | - | TRBV29-1 | CSVRDRLSYEQYF | TGCAGCGTTAGGGACCGCTTGTCCTACGAGCAGTACTTC
TRBJ2-2 | - | TRBD1 | TRBV5-1 | CASSSGQLTGELFF | TGCGCCAGCAGCTCGGGACAGCTCACCGGGGAGCTGTTTTTT
TRBJ1-2 | - | - | TRBV5-6 | CASSTEYRDLYGYTF | TGTGCCAGCAGCACCGAATACAGGGATCTCTATGGCTACACCTTC
TRBJ2-1 | - | - | TRBV7-9 | CASSLFSGDEQFF | TGTGCCAGCAGCTTATTTTCGGGCGATGAGCAGTTCTTC
TRBJ1-2 | many | TRBD1 | TRBV27 | CASSIGTGGRGYTF | TGTGCCAGCAGTATAGGGACAGGAGGTCGGGGCTACACCTTC
TRBJ2-1 | - | - | TRBV7-9 | CASSLALGRMSSYNEQFF | TGTGCCAGCAGCTTAGCGTTGGGGCGGATGAGCTCCTACAATGAGCAGTTCTTC
TRBJ1-2 | - | - | TRBV7-9 | CASSPRTDTNYGYTF | TGTGCCAGCAGCCCAAGGACAGATACTAACTATGGCTACACCTTC
TRBJ1-5 | - | TRBD1 | TRBV4-2 | CASSQAHGGQGFDQPQHF | TGTGCCAGCAGCCAGGCCCATGGCGGACAGGGTTTCGATCAGCCCCAGCATTTT
TRBJ2-1 | - | TRBD2 | TRBV2 | CASTTSGSYNEQFF | TGTGCCAGCACTACTAGCGGTTCCTACAATGAGCAGTTCTTC
TRBJ1-3 | - | - | TRBV6-6 | CASSEAGNTIYF | TGTGCCAGCAGCGAGGCTGGAAACACCATATATTTT
TRBJ2-7 | - | TRBD2 | TRBV5-1 | CASSLGQAGDEQYF | TGCGCCAGCAGCTTGGGCCAAGCGGGAGACGAGCAGTACTTC
TRBJ1-5 | - | - | TRBV30 | CAWSVGSYSNQPQHF | TGTGCCTGGAGTGTGGGGAGTTATAGCAATCAGCCCCAGCATTTT
TRBJ1-2 | - | - | TRBV19 | CASSLKRAGKAEFDGYTF | TGTGCCAGTAGTCTGAAGAGGGCAGGCAAAGCAGAATTTGATGGCTACACCTTC
TRBJ1-1 | - | - | TRBV9 | CASSVDWKAEAFF | TGTGCCAGCAGCGTTGACTGGAAGGCTGAAGCTTTCTTT
TRBJ2-7 | - | - | TRBV27 | CASSGDGTTLGQYF | TGTGCCAGCAGTGGGGACGGGACGACCCTGGGGCAGTACTTC
TRBJ1-1 | - | - | TRBV30 | CAWSVGIMNTEAFF | TGTGCCTGGAGTGTAGGGATTATGAACACTGAAGCTTTCTTT
TRBJ1-1 | - | - | TRBV6-5 | CASSSITWRTEAFF | TGTGCCAGCAGTTCGATTACATGGAGAACTGAAGCTTTCTTT
TRBJ2-7 | - | TRBD2 | TRBV14 | CASSQVGLAAYEQYF | TGTGCCAGCAGCCAAGTAGGACTAGCGGCCTACGAGCAGTACTTC
TRBJ2-5 | - | - | TRBV2 | CASSELSQETQYF | TGTGCCAGCAGTGAGCTCAGCCAAGAGACCCAGTACTTC
TRBJ1-3 | - | - | TRBV27 | CASSFRGSGNTIYF | TGTGCCAGCAGTTTCAGGGGCTCTGGAAACACCATATATTTT
TRBJ1-2 | few | TRBD1 | TRBV2 | CASSGDRGPRDYGYTF | TGTGCCAGCAGTGGTGACAGGGGGCCTCGGGACTATGGCTACACCTTC
TRBJ2-2 | - | - | TRBV6-6 | CASSPGPFTGELFF | TGTGCCAGCAGTCCCGGACCTTTCACCGGGGAGCTGTTTTTT
TRBJ2-1 | - | - | TRBV2 | CAIPGYSYNEQFF | TGTGCCATCCCTGGGTATTCCTACAATGAGCAGTTCTTC
TRBJ2-1 | once | - | TRBV27 | CASSLVWGDDEQFF | TGTGCCAGCAGTTTAGTCTGGGGTGACGATGAGCAGTTCTTC
TRBJ2-1 | - | TRBD2 | TRBV9 | CASSVALAGVRNEQFF | TGTGCCAGCAGCGTCGCACTAGCGGGAGTCCGCAATGAGCAGTTCTTC
TRBJ1-3 | - | - | TRBV7-8 | CASSLSWGTGGNTIYF | TGTGCCAGCAGCTTATCTTGGGGCACAGGGGGAAACACCATATATTTT
TRBJ2-2 | few | - | TRBV19 | CASSPTLGELFF | TGTGCCAGTAGTCCGACACTCGGGGAGCTGTTTTTT
TRBJ2-1 | - | - | TRBV5-1 | CASSLTTSYNEQFF | TGCGCCAGCAGCTTGACCACCTCCTACAATGAGCAGTTCTTC
TRBJ2-5 | - | TRBD2 | TRBV30 | CAWSQLLAGETQYF | TGTGCCTGGAGTCAATTACTAGCGGGCGAGACCCAGTACTTC
TRBJ2-5 | - | - | TRBV7-9 | CASSLEIRAKGETQYF | TGTGCCAGCAGCTTAGAAATAAGGGCGAAGGGAGAGACCCAGTACTTC